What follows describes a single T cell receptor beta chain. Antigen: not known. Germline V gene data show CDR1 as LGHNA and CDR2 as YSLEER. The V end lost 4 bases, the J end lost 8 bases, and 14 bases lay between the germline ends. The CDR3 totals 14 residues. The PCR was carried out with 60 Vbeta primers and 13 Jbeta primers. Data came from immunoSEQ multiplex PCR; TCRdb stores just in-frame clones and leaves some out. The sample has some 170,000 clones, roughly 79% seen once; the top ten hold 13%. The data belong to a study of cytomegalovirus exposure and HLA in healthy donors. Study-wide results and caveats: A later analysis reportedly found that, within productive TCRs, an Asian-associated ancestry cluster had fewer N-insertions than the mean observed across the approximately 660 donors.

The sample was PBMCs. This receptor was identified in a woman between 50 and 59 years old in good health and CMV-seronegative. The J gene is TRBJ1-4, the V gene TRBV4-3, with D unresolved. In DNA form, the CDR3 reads TGCGCCAGCAGCCGGCGAGGCTACGGGGAAAAACTGTTTTTT. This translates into CASSRRGYGEKLFF.